This T cell receptor beta chain originates from a study of regulatory T cells in long-lasting Graves disease listed by TCRdb under 2021. A note on the overall study: Persistent Graves' disease was defined as antithyroid drug treatment for over 5 years with persistently positive TSH receptor autoantibodies. The study was conducted in China and was registered as a clinical trial. TCR sequencing covered some 13 persistent and roughly 20 newly diagnosed Graves' disease patients, approximately 33 samples in total. Antithyroid drugs had been taken for approximately 9.7 years on average by persistent Graves' disease patients in the clinical cohort. Peripheral blood TCR sequencing and RNA sequencing compared persistent Graves' disease patients with newly diagnosed Graves' disease patients.

The germline V gene encodes CDR1 SGHRS and CDR2 YFSETQ. From its cysteine to its phenylalanine, the CDR3 spans 13 amino acids. The kept DNA is CDR3 alone, 39 bases in frame from the first base. V drops 2 bases and J drops 6 bases, leaving 12 bases in between. Notes on this clonotype: The target of this receptor is not known. The input lacks base qualities; no much larger clone sits a single base away.

This specimen's time point label, interpreted: persistent/refractory GD, antithyroid drugs over 5 years with positive TRAb. RNA was extracted from PBMCs in TRIzol for both TCR sequencing and RNA sequencing. Graves' disease was diagnosed according to American Thyroid Association guidelines. The patients came from an endocrinology department in Xi'an, China. Each patient gave roughly 10 milliliters of peripheral blood, collected in an EDTA anticoagulant tube. Ficoll Paque Plus density gradient separation was used to isolate PBMCs, and no additional T cell sorting was done. RNA quality was checked with an Agilent 2100 Bioanalyzer and agarose gel, and concentration with a NanoDrop 2000. Receptor libraries were prepared by multiplex PCR. Sequenced on an Illumina HiSeq 4000. TCR beta libraries were built with iRepertoire HTBI primers and Arm-PCR amplification of CDR3 regions. Before sequencing, the PCR products underwent gel purification. Concerning the study's data processing: A total of roughly 67 TRBV and 14 TRBJ segments were identified across samples and were used for gene usage analysis of CDR3 amino acid clonotypes. COPE and FqMerger were used to merge filtered high-quality paired reads into contigs. BLAST was used to align contigs to the IMGT TRBV, TRBD and TRBJ reference genes, and CDR3 was defined following IMGT. Any clonotype with a frequency above 0.1% was counted as a highly expanded clone. Repertoire diversity was measured by Shannon entropy, and V-J evenness by the Gini coefficient. Public clonotypes were defined as clonotypes shared by more than one individual. Using fastp trimming at Q25 and MiXCR clonotype assembly, TCRdb reanalyzed the public sequencing data and kept in-frame beta chains. CDR3 protein duplicates are merged, each entry listing the most common genes and DNA. Here the V and J calls rest on TCRdb's processing, not on the authors' analysis. The sample table shows some 340,000 distinct CDR3 sequences, and roughly 20% are seen once. The top ten clonotypes cover around a quarter of the sample.

Overall study results and their limits: Persistent Graves' disease patients showed lower TCR Shannon entropy and fewer highly expanded clones than newly diagnosed patients, suggesting clonal expansion. The authors noted that the small sample size was a limitation that may lower accuracy. Sequencing and analysis were restricted to the TCR beta chain. Persistent patients shared more public clonotypes among themselves (2,741) than newly diagnosed patients did (nearly 1,000). Because the primary lesion, thyroid tissue, could not be accessed, the study looked at peripheral blood alone. Preferential use of TRBV28, TRBJ1-2 and TRBJ2-5 was observed in persistent disease, whereas TRBV20-1 and TRBJ2-1 were favored in newly diagnosed disease.

The chain is encoded by TRBV5-1 joined to TRBJ2-7; no D gene call is confident. This TCR was recovered from a woman aged 40 to 49 with Graves disease. Donor details come from another sample of the same person, matched by shared clones. Material: peripheral blood mononuclear cells (PBMCs), obtained when the disease was refractory, from a patient treated with antithyroid drugs. The DNA sequence is TGCGCCAGCAGCTTCGGGCCCGCCTCCGAGCAGTACTTC. The encoded protein is CASSFGPASEQYF.